This TCR beta chain was identified during a study of spatial heterogeneity in lung cancer. All TCR cDNA molecules were individually tagged with a unique molecular identifier. TCRdb reprocessed the 5' RACE reads with MiXCR, giving one entry per CDR3 protein. In the table there are about 30,000 distinct CDR3 sequences, roughly 5.6% of which are singletons. Indicated time point: blood at routine non-recurrence follow-up after resection. Material for sequencing was whole RNA from tumor, nontumor lung or frozen PBMC, left unsorted. This clonotype was detected ten times or more. The CDR3 loop spans 17 amino acids. Germline V CDR1 and CDR2: DFQATT, SNEGSKA (reference sequence). V dropped 6 bases and J dropped 0 bases, with 21 bases sitting between them.

This sequence originates from a male donor with early-stage non-small cell lung cancer. The chain employs TRBV20-1 and TRBJ2-1; either TRBD1 or TRBD2 may fit D (5 bases each). The sequenced sample was PBMCs, obtained at follow-up. This CDR3 reads CSARMRGFSGSYNEQFF. For the CDR3, the DNA is TGCAGTGCCCGCATGAGGGGCTTTTCCGGCTCCTACAATGAGCAGTTCTTC.